The clone carrying this T cell receptor (beta chain) has just a few counts. The antigen is unknown. These data originate in a study of pediatric ulcerative colitis. The CDR3 extends over 12 amino acids. The V and J ends lost 8 bases and 7 bases, in that order; junction bases with no gene match: 7. Germline V gene data show CDR1 as WNHNN and CDR2 as SYGVQD (reference sequence). Study findings and constraints: Ulcerative colitis patients shared more blood-rectal clones than controls. A couple of rectal CDR3 clonotypes occurred in all ulcerative colitis patients. Rectal repertoires separated controls, mild-moderate and acute severe colitis. Repertoires came from total lymphocyte DNA, not specific subsets.

TCRdb keeps only in-frame clones here, not all; method: immunoSEQ multiplex PCR. The repertoire has 55,000 to 80,000 clones, 77% of them found once; the top ten carry about 5.2%. Sequencing input: blood. This TCR came from a boy aged 5-17 years with moderate ulcerative colitis. This sequence joins TRBV10-1 and TRBJ2-7; TRBD1 matches at 8 bases. CDR3 in DNA: TGCGCCAGCTCCGACAGGGGTGATGAGCAGTACTTC. Its protein product is CASSDRGDEQYF.